These 7 T cell receptor beta chains came from one sample sequenced in a study of T cell responses to AZD1222 COVID-19 vaccine. Only in-frame clones appear in the TCRdb table, and some are missing; sequencing was by immunoSEQ multiplex PCR. This table has tens of thousands of clones, about four fifths appearing once. This specimen was peripheral blood, taken 28 days after the second AZD1222 dose. Receptors originate from an adult who received the AZD1222 COVID-19 vaccine.

The CDR3 bases are TGTGCCACCAGCAGAGATCTATGGGATCCTGAAGCTTTCTTT. This codes for CATSRDLWDPEAFF. The rearrangement links TRBV15 to TRBJ1-1; D uncertain. This CDR3 has 14 amino acids. Trimming removed 0 bases from V and 6 bases from J, with 11 bases in between. Germline V CDR1 and CDR2: LNHNV, YYDKDF (reference sequence).

This chain uses TRBV19 with TRBJ2-5, with D possibly called TRBD1 or TRBD2 (6 bases each). CDR1 and CDR2 (germline): LNHDA, SQIVND (reference sequence). V lost 7 bases to trimming and J lost 4 bases, with 16 bases between them. CDR3 length: 14 residues. The CDR3 reads CASTPGGGRETQYF. The CDR3 nucleotides are TGTGCCAGTACCCCTGGAGGGGGGCGAGAGACCCAGTACTTC.

The chain carries TRBV3-1 (or the pseudogene TRBV3-2) and TRBJ2-7, with D tentatively TRBD2 (7 bases). V gave up 4 bases and J gave up 3 bases, with 19 bases separating them. The germline V gene has CDR1 LGHDT and CDR2 YNNKEL (reference sequence). The CDR3 runs to 16 residues. The CDR3 spells CASSPLGGASIYEQYF. DNA of the CDR3: TGTGCCAGCAGCCCCCTTGGGGGGGCCTCTATCTACGAGCAGTACTTC.

V usage is TRBV5-4 and J usage is TRBJ1-4; a possible D gene is TRBD1 (6 bases). The CDR3 sequence is 13 residues long. Trimming shortened V by 5 bases and J by 6 bases, and 11 bases separated the two germline ends. Germline V gene sequence: CDR1 SGHNT, CDR2 YYREEE (reference sequence). CDR3 protein: CASRQGQDEKLFF. For the CDR3, the DNA is TGTGCCAGCAGGCAGGGGCAGGATGAAAAACTGTTTTTT.

This clone was seen a single time. The V and J genes are TRBV6-1 and TRBJ1-4; D unresolved. In germline, CDR1 is MNHNS, CDR2 SASEGT. This CDR3 comprises 14 residues. With 3 bases removed from V and 3 bases from J, the gap between germline ends came to 8 bases. This CDR3 reads CASSDRYPNEKLFF. The DNA for the CDR3 is TGTGCCAGCAGTGATCGATATCCTAATGAAAAACTGTTTTTT.

The J gene is TRBJ2-2, the V gene TRBV12-3 or TRBV12-4, with TRBD1 as a possible D gene (6 bases). Trimming shortened V by 5 bases and J by 7 bases, and 8 bases separated the two germline ends. This CDR3 has 12 amino acids. Here the CDR3 reads CASSRGGGELFF. CDR3 bases: TGTGCCAGCAGTCGAGGGGGCGGGGAGCTGTTTTTT.

On this clone itself: An end of the junction differs from the germline gene, which may be a read error. V and J are TRBV10-3 and TRBJ2-7; 9 positions match TRBD2. The germline CDR1 and CDR2 sequences are ENHRY and SYGVKD. The CDR3 extends over 18 amino acids. The CDR3 sequence is CAISDLGFIGTSSHEQYF. Written as DNA, the CDR3 is TGTGCCATCAGTGACCTAGGATTCATAGGGACTAGCTCCCACGAGCAGTACTTC.